The 16 T cell receptor beta chains listed next were all sequenced from one sample in a study of blood T cell repertoires in COVID-19. Repertoires were generated with immunoSEQ multiplex PCR, while TCRdb's copy carries only in-frame clones and drops some. There are a few hundred thousand clones in the sample; around 83% occur only once, and 7.5% to 10% lies in the top ten. The sequencing sample was made of peripheral blood. All receptors come from a man older than 75 with acute or convalescent COVID-19.

The V and J genes are TRBV7-2 and TRBJ1-6; 8 bases are a match to TRBD1. This CDR3 is 14 amino acids long. Germline CDR1 is SGHTA and CDR2 is FQGNSA. Trimming took 7 bases from V and 10 from J; bases not matched to a gene: 9. CDR3: CASTLGQALSPLHF. DNA for the CDR3: TGTGCCAGCACCTTGGGACAGGCACTATCACCCCTCCACTTT. The whole variable domain, filled in from reference TRBV7-2 and TRBJ1-6, reads GAGVSQSPSNKVTEKGKDVELRCDPISGHTALYWYRQSLGQGLEFLIYFQGNSAPDKSGLPSDRFSAERTGGSVSTLTIQRTQQEDSAVYLCASTLGQALSPLHFGNGTRLTVT.

V gene TRBV30 combines with J gene TRBJ2-7; 10 bases are shared with TRBD1. V was pared by 3 bases and J by 5 bases, with 7 bases of the junction left unmatched. Per germline, CDR1 GTSNPN and CDR2 SVGIG (reference sequence). This CDR3 contains 14 residues. DNA for the CDR3: TGTGCCTGGAGCCCGGGACAGGGGTTGAACGAGCAGTACTTC. Protein product: CAWSPGQGLNEQYF. The variable domain in full, completed from reference TRBV30 and TRBJ2-7, reads SQTIHQWPATLVQPVGSPLSLECTVEGTSNPNLYWYRQAAGRGLQLLFYSVGIGQISSEVPQNLSASRPQDRQFILSSKKLLLSDSGFYLCAWSPGQGLNEQYFGPGTRLTVT.

This chain joins TRBV5-1 and TRBJ2-3, with 10 bases that match TRBD2. J gave up 4 bases and V 1 base, and 12 bases lay outside the gene matches. Germline CDR1 is SGHRS and CDR2 is YFSETQ. This CDR3 contains 18 residues. CDR3 residues: CASSLSSGLAGVADTQYF. The CDR3 DNA follows: TGCGCCAGCAGCTTGTCCTCGGGTCTAGCGGGAGTAGCAGATACGCAGTATTTT.

The V and J genes are TRBV9 and TRBJ1-1; no reliable D call. Germline CDR1 reads SGDLS; CDR2 reads YYNGEE. The CDR3 is 14 residues long. Trimming took 4 bases from V and 1 from J, leaving 11 bases between them. CDR3 in DNA: TGTGCCAGCAGCCCTCAAGGCGGGAACACTGAAGCTTTCTTT. It encodes CASSPQGGNTEAFF.

The V gene is TRBV13, the J gene TRBJ2-5, with TRBD1 matching 7 bases. This CDR3 is 14 amino acids long. V was pared by 4 bases and J by 5 bases, with 7 bases of the junction left unmatched. The germline V gene has CDR1 PRHDT and CDR2 FYEKMQ (reference sequence). CDR3 amino acids: CASSSRGRRETQYF. In DNA form, the CDR3 reads TGTGCCAGCAGCTCTAGGGGGCGCAGGGAGACCCAGTACTTC.

This clone was recorded only once. The chain recombines TRBV5-4 with TRBJ1-2; D not certain. Per germline, CDR1 SGHNT and CDR2 YYREEE (reference sequence). The CDR3 is 17 residues long. The V and J ends lost 3 bases and 4 bases respectively, with 22 bases between them. The CDR3 region has the DNA TGTGCCAGCAGCTCTCCCTTACGATCCCCGCGGTTCTATGGCTACACCTTC. The encoded protein is CASSSPLRSPRFYGYTF.

In this sample, this clone turned up a few times. The V and J genes are TRBV7-9 and TRBJ1-2; tentative D call: TRBD1 (5 bases). CDR3 size: 14 residues. Trimming cost V 5 bases and J 8 bases, with 18 bases left between them. The germline V gene has CDR1 SEHNR and CDR2 FQNEAQ (reference sequence). The CDR3 sequence: CASSRGEGFDGYTF. Here the CDR3 DNA reads TGTGCCAGCAGCCGAGGGGAGGGTTTCGACGGCTACACCTTC.

The chain uses TRBV18 and TRBJ2-7; possibly TRBD2 for D (5 bases). This CDR3 region has 18 residues. From germline, CDR1 is KGHSH and CDR2 LQKENI. The V gene lost 1 base and the J gene lost 2 bases, with 21 bases spanning the gap. Here the CDR3 DNA reads TGTGCCAGCTCACCACTCATCACGAGCGGAGGTGGACCCTACGAGCAGTACTTC. This codes for CASSPLITSGGGPYEQYF.

The chain employs TRBV5-1 and TRBJ1-4; 9 bases agree with TRBD1. The germline V gene has CDR1 SGHRS and CDR2 YFSETQ. The CDR3 is made up of 15 amino acids. With 4 bases clipped from V and 4 bases from J, the junction kept 5 bases outside the gene matches. CDR3 DNA sequence: TGCGCCAGCAGCGGACAGGGGCAGGGTAATGAAAAACTGTTTTTT. This sequence encodes CASSGQGQGNEKLFF.

This chain links TRBV29-1 with TRBJ1-4; no firm D call. The germline V gene has CDR1 SQVTM and CDR2 ANQGSEA. The CDR3 loop spans 14 amino acids. V lost 6 bases to trimming and J lost 0 bases, with 11 bases between them. CDR3: CSVRRSSTNEKLFF. The CDR3, as DNA: TGCAGCGTGAGGCGGAGTTCAACTAATGAAAAACTGTTTTTT.

The V and J genes are TRBV4-1 and TRBJ1-4; 8 positions match TRBD1. Per germline, CDR1 MGHRA and CDR2 YSYEKL. V shed 6 bases, J shed 8 bases, and the junction held 5 bases outside the gene matches. CDR3 length equals 13 residues. CDR3 protein: CASRQGVREKLFF. CDR3 sequence (DNA): TGCGCCAGCAGACAGGGGGTAAGAGAAAAACTGTTTTTT.

In DNA form, the CDR3 reads TGCAGCGTCGGACAGGGGCAGAACACCGGGGAGCTGTTTTTT. Translation gives CSVGQGQNTGELFF. V and J are TRBV29-1 and TRBJ2-2, with 9 bases fitting TRBD1. The CDR3 runs to 14 residues. With V trimmed by 6 bases and J by 1 base, 3 bases remained unmatched. From germline, CDR1 is SQVTM and CDR2 ANQGSEA.

The chain has TRBV12-5 and TRBJ1-4; D gene uncertain. Deletions cut 1 base from V and 0 bases from J, with 6 bases between. The germline gives CDR1 LGHNT, CDR2 FRNRAP. The CDR3 runs 15 residues. The CDR3 nucleotides read TGTGCTAGTGGTTTGGGGCAAACAACTAATGAAAAACTGTTTTTT. It encodes CASGLGQTTNEKLFF. Looking up the rest from reference TRBV12-5 and TRBJ1-4 gives the full variable domain: DARVTQTPRHKVTEMGQEVTMRCQPILGHNTVFWYRQTMMQGLELLAYFRNRAPLDDSGMPKDRFSAEMPDATLATLKIQPSEPRDSAVYFCASGLGQTTNEKLFFGSGTQLSVL.

This chain uses TRBV5-1 with TRBJ2-7; TRBD1 matches 9 bases. The germline V gene encodes CDR1 SGHRS and CDR2 YFSETQ. V was pared by 1 base and J by 5 bases, with 10 bases of the junction left unmatched. The CDR3 contains 16 residues. The CDR3 nucleotides read TGCGCCAGCAGCTTGTCGTGGAAGGACAGGGGCAACGAGCAGTACTTC. Translated: CASSLSWKDRGNEQYF.

This clone was found a few times. The V call is TRBV6-6, the J call TRBJ1-3; D ambiguous. Germline assignment: CDR1 MNHNY and CDR2 SVGAGI (reference sequence). The CDR3 is made up of 14 amino acids. V lost 4 bases and J lost 0, with 7 bases in between. CDR3 in DNA: TGTGCCAGCAGTTTGAGTGGCTCTGGAAACACCATATATTTT. Translating gives CASSLSGSGNTIYF.

The J gene is TRBJ1-2, the V gene TRBV5-1, with D possibly TRBD1 on 6 matching bases. From germline, CDR1 is SGHRS and CDR2 YFSETQ. Between the trimmed V and J ends, which lost 4 bases and 3 bases, there was a span of 13 bases. This CDR3 spans 14 amino acids. The CDR3 protein is CASSPGHPDYGYTF. In DNA form, the CDR3 reads TGCGCCAGCAGCCCGGGACATCCGGACTATGGCTACACCTTC.